The T cell receptor (beta chain) described here comes from a study of shared clonotypes between healthy human individuals. The data were produced by immunoSEQ multiplex PCR, yet TCRdb's version contains in-frame clones alone and is incomplete. The table records fewer than 200,000 clones, approximately 60% of them present only once. V gave up 0 bases and J gave up 2 bases, with 13 bases separating them. The CDR3 is made up of 15 amino acids. Germline V gene lookup returns CDR1 GTSNPN and CDR2 SVGIG (reference sequence). The genes are TRBV30 and TRBJ2-5; TRBD2 is a possible D gene (5 bases). This TCR came from a man in his thirties or forties in good health. The sequencing input was memory CD4+ T cells sorted from blood. As to subset: CD45RA-negative fraction. The CDR3 region is CAWSVFGGVQETQYF. Written as DNA, the CDR3 is TGTGCCTGGAGTGTATTCGGAGGAGTTCAAGAGACCCAGTACTTC. Using reference TRBV30 and TRBJ2-5 for the parts outside the CDR3, the full variable domain is SQTIHQWPATLVQPVGSPLSLECTVEGTSNPNLYWYRQAAGRGLQLLFYSVGIGQISSEVPQNLSASRPQDRQFILSSKKLLLSDSGFYLCAWSVFGGVQETQYFGPGTRLLVL.